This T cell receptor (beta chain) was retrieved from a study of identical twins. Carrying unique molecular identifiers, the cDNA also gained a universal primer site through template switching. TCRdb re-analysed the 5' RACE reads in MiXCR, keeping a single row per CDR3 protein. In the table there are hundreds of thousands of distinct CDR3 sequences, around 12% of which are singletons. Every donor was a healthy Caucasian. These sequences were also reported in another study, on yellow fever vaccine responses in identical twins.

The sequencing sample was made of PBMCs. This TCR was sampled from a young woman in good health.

The CDR3: CASSSLGGEGDTQYF. In nucleotides, the CDR3 is TGCGCCAGCAGCTCCCTCGGAGGGGAAGGAGATACGCAGTATTTT. The J gene is TRBJ2-3, the V gene TRBV5-1, with a possible D match to TRBD2 (6 bases). Deletions cut 3 bases from V and 5 bases from J, with 16 bases between. The CDR3 covers 15 residues. In germline, CDR1 is SGHRS, CDR2 YFSETQ.